This TCR beta chain was recorded in a study of CD8 T cells in Susac syndrome. TCR beta sequencing covered blood CD8+ and CD4+ T cells. It was negative isolation that provided the CD8+ and CD4+ T cells, whereas TEMRA cells were enriched by FACS. Per germline, CDR1 MGHRA and CDR2 YSYEKL. V lost 4 bases and J lost 2, with 15 bases in between. The CDR3 spans 15 residues. RNA was extracted with the RNeasy kit, and a quantity of about 0.5 to 1 ug was reverse transcribed using random hexamers. immunoSEQ multiplex PCR amplified TCR beta CDR3 across 54 Vbeta, 13 Jbeta. Each CDR3 protein gets one entry after TCRdb re-called the immunoSEQ multiplex PCR reads with MiXCR. The top ten hold approximately 0.15% of the sample, which has more than 150,000 distinct CDR3 sequences, nearly 97% seen once.

This receptor was identified in a human donor with multiple sclerosis. The sequenced material came from CD8+ T cells from PBMCs. The V call is TRBV4-1, the J call TRBJ2-7; TRBD1 might be the D (5 bases). The CDR3 region has the DNA TGCGCCAGCAGCCCATCTGTGACAGCAACCTACGAGCAGTACTTC. Residues: CASSPSVTATYEQYF.